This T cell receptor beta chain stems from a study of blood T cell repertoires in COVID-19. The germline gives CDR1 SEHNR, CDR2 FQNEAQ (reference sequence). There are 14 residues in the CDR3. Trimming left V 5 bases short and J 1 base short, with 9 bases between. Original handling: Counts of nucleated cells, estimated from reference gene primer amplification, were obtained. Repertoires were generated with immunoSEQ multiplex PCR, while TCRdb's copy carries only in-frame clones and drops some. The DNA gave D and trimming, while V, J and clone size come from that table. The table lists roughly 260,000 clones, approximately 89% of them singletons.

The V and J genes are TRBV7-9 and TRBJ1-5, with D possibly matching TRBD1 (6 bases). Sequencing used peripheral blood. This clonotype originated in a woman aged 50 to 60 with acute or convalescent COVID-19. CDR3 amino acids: CASSIQGSNQPQHF. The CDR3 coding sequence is TGTGCCAGCAGCATACAGGGAAGCAATCAGCCCCAGCATTTT. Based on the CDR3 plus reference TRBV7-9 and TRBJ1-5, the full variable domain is DTGVSQNPRHKITKRGQNVTFRCDPISEHNRLYWYRQTLGQGPEFLTYFQNEAQLEKSRLLSDRFSAERPKGSFSTLEIQRTEQGDSAMYLCASSIQGSNQPQHFGDGTRLSIL.